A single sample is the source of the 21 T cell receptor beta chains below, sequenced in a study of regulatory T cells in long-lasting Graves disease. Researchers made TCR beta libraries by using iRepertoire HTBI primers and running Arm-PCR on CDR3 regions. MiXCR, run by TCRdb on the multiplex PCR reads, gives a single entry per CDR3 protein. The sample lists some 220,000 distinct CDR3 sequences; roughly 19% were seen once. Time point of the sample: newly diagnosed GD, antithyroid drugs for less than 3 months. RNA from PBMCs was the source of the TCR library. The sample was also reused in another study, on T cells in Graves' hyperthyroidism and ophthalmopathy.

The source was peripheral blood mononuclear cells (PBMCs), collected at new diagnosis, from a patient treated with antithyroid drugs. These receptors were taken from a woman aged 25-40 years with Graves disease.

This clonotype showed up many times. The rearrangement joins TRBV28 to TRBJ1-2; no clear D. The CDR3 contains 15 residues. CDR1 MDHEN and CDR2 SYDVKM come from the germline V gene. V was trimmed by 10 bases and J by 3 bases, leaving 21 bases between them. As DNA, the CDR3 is TGTGCCACAACTCCCCCCTCACCTCCCTACTATGGCTACACCTTC. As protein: CATTPPSPPYYGYTF.

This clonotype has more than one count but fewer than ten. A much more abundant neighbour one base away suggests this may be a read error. CDR3 sequence (DNA): TGTGCCAGCAGTTCGGGCCAGTCCGTAAGGGAGCAGTACTTC. Translation gives CASSSGQSVREQYF. The chain joins TRBV28 to TRBJ2-7, with unresolved D. Trimming shortened V by 4 bases and J by 7 bases, and 17 bases separated the two germline ends. The CDR3 covers 14 residues. CDR1 is MDHEN and CDR2 is SYDVKM in the germline V gene.

Here the CDR3 DNA reads TGTGCCTGGAGTCCATCAGGGTATCGGACCGGGGAGCTGTTTTTT. Its translation: CAWSPSGYRTGELFF. V gene TRBV30 combines with J gene TRBJ2-2, with D possibly TRBD1 on 5 matching bases. CDR3 size: 15 residues. Germline-derived CDR1 and CDR2 are GTSNPN and SVGIG (reference sequence). Deletions cut 2 bases from V and 5 bases from J, with 15 bases between.

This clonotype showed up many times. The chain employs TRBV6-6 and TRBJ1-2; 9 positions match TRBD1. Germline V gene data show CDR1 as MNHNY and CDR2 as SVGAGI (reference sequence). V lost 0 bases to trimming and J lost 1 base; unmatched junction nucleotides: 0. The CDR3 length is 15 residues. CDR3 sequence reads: CASSYSDRGNYGYTF. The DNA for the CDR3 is TGTGCCAGCAGTTACTCGGACAGGGGTAACTATGGCTACACCTTC.

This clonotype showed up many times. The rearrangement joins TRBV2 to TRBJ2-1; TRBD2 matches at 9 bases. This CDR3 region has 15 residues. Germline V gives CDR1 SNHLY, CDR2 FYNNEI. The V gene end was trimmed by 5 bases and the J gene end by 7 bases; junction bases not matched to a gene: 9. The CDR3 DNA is TGTGCCAGCAGTTCCCAGGGGACTAGCAGGAATGAGCAGTTCTTC. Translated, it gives CASSSQGTSRNEQFF. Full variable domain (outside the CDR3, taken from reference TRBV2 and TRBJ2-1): EPEVTQTPSHQVTQMGQEVILRCVPISNHLYFYWYRQILGQKVEFLVSFYNNEISEKSEIFDDQFSVERPDGSNFTLKIRSTKLEDSAMYFCASSSQGTSRNEQFFGPGTRLTVL.

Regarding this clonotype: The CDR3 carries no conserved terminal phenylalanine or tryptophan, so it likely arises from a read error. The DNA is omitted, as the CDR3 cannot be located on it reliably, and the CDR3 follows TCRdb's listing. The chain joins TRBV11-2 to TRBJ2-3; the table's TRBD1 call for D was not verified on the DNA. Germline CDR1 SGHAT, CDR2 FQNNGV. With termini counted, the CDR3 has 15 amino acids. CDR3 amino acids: CASSLSTVLADTHYV.

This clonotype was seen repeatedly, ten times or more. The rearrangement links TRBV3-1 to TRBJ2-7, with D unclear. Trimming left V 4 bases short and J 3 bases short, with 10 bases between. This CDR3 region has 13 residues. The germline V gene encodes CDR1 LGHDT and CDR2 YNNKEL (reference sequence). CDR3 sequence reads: CASSPDWDYEQYF. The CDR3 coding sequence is TGTGCCAGCAGCCCCGACTGGGACTACGAGCAGTACTTC.

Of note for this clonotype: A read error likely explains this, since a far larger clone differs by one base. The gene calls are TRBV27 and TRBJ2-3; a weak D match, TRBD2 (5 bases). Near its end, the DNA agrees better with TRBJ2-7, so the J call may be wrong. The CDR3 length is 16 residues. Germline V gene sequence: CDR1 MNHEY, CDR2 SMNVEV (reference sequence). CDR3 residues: CASSPLRTRNSYEQYF. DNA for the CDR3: TGTGCCAGCAGTCCCCTGAGGACTCGAAACTCCTACGAGCAGTACTTC.

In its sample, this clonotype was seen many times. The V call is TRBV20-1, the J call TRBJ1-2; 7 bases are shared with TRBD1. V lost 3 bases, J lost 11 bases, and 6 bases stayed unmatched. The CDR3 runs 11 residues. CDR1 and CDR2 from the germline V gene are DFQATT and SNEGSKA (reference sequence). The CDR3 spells CSASDREIYTF. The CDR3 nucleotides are TGCAGTGCTAGTGACAGGGAGATTTACACCTTC.

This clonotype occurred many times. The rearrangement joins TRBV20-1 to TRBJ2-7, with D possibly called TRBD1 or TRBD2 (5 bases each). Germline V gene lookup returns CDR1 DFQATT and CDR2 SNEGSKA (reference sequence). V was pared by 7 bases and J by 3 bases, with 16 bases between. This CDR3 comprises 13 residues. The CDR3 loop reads CSVAPGRGYEQYF. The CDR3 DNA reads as TGCAGTGTTGCTCCGGGACGGGGCTACGAGCAGTACTTC.

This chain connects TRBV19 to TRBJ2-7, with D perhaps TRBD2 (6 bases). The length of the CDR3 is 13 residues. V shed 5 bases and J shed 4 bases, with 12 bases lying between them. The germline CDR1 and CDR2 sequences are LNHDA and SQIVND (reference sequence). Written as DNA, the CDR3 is TGTGCCAGTAGTCCTTTTGCGGGATACGAGCAGTACTTC. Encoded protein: CASSPFAGYEQYF.

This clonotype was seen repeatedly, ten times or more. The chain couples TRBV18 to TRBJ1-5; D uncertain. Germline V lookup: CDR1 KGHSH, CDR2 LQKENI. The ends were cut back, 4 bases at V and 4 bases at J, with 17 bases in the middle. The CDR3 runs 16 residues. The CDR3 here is CASSHTASTVNQPQHF. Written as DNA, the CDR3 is TGTGCCAGCTCACACACTGCCTCGACGGTTAATCAGCCCCAGCATTTT.

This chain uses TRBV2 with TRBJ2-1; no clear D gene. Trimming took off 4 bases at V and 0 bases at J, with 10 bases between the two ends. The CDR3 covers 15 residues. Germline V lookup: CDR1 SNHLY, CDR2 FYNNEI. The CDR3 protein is CASSVGMSSYNEQFF. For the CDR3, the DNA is TGTGCCAGCAGTGTTGGGATGAGCTCCTACAATGAGCAGTTCTTC. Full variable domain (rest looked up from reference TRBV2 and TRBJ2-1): EPEVTQTPSHQVTQMGQEVILRCVPISNHLYFYWYRQILGQKVEFLVSFYNNEISEKSEIFDDQFSVERPDGSNFTLKIRSTKLEDSAMYFCASSVGMSSYNEQFFGPGTRLTVL.

CDR3 nucleotide sequence: TGTGCCAGCAGTCAAGGCGGAGGACAAACCACAGATACGCAGTATTTT. Its protein product is CASSQGGGQTTDTQYF. V and J are TRBV9 and TRBJ2-3; D tentatively fits TRBD1 or TRBD2 (5 bases each). V gave up 5 bases and J gave up 2 bases, with 18 bases separating them. The V gene's germline CDR1 is SGDLS and CDR2 YYNGEE. The CDR3 is 16 residues long.

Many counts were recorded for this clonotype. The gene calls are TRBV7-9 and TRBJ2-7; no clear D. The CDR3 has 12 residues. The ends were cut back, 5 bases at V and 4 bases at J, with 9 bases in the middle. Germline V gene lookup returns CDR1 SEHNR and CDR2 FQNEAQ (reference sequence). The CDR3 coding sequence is TGTGCCAGCAGCCAACCTAGTTACGAGCAGTACTTC. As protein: CASSQPSYEQYF.

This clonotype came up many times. The CDR3 here is CASSFLGQGIEKLFF. The CDR3 DNA reads as TGTGCCAGCAGTTTCCTCGGACAGGGGATTGAAAAACTGTTTTTT. This chain uses TRBV12-3 or TRBV12-4 with TRBJ1-4; TRBD1 matches at 9 bases. This CDR3 has 15 residues. Trimming at V came to 3 bases and at J to 7 bases, leaving 6 bases not matched to a gene.

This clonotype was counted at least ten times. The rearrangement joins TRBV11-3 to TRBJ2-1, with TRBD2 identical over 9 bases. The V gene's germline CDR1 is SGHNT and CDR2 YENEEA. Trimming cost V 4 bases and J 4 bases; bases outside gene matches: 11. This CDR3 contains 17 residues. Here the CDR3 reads CASSSPAASGAYNEQFF. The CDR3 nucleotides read TGTGCCAGCAGCTCCCCGGCGGCTAGCGGGGCGTACAATGAGCAGTTCTTC.

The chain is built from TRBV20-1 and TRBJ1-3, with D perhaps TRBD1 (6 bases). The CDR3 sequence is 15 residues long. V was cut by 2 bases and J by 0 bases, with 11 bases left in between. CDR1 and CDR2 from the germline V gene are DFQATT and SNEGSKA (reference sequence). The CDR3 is CSARRLGGSGNTIYF. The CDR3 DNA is TGCAGTGCTAGAAGGTTAGGGGGCTCTGGAAACACCATATATTTT.

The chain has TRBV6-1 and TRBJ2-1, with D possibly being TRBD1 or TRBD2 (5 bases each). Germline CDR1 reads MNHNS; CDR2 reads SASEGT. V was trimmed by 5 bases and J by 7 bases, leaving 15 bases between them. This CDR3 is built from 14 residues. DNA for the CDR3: TGTGCCAGCAGTCTTTACGGGACGTGGAATGAGCAGTTCTTC. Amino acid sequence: CASSLYGTWNEQFF.

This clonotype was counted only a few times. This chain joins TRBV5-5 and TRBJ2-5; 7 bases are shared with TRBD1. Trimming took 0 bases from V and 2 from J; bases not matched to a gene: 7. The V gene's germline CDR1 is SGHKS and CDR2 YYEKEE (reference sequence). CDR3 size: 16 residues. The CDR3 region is CASSLGQGNRQETQYF. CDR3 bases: TGTGCCAGCAGCTTGGGACAGGGTAATCGGCAAGAGACCCAGTACTTC.

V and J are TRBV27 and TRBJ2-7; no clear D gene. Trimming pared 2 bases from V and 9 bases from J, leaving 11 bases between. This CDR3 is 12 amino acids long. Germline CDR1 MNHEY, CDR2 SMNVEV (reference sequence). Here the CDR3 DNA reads TGTGCCAGCAGTTTAGTGGTTCAGGTGCAGTACTTC. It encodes CASSLVVQVQYF.